Shown below are 28 T cell receptor beta chains from a single sample sequenced in a study of shared clonotypes between healthy human individuals. Method: immunoSEQ multiplex PCR; TCRdb's copy keeps in-frame clones and lacks some. Counted here are about 480,000 clones, 60% to 85% occurring once; the ten biggest clones make up around 13%. The sequenced sample consisted of PBMCs. Receptors originate from a woman between 40 and 50 years old in good health. Some clones in this sample may be carry-over from other donors' samples.

The CDR3 is CASSSGATGTTEAFF. In DNA form, the CDR3 reads TGTGCCAGCAGCTCAGGGGCGACAGGGACCACTGAAGCTTTCTTT. The V and J genes are TRBV28 and TRBJ1-1; TRBD1 agrees at 7 bases. Germline lookup yields CDR1 MDHEN and CDR2 SYDVKM. The CDR3 extends over 15 amino acids. With V trimmed by 6 bases and J by 4 bases, 11 bases remained unmatched.

The chain uses TRBV2 and TRBJ1-2, with TRBD1 as a possible D gene (6 bases). The CDR3 totals 12 residues. V was clipped by 4 bases and J by 6 bases, with 9 bases between them. The germline gives CDR1 SNHLY, CDR2 FYNNEI. The DNA for the CDR3 is TGTGCCAGCAGTGTCAGGGGAGATGGCTACACCTTC. Translating it yields CASSVRGDGYTF.

This clone was seen more than once but under ten times. Other DNA sequences from this sample encode an identical CDR3 as well. This rearrangement joins TRBV7-3 to TRBJ2-1; 9 bases align to TRBD1. This CDR3 spans 12 amino acids. Losses at the gene ends were 4 bases for V and 9 bases for J; bases not matched to a gene: 1. Germline lookup yields CDR1 SGHTA and CDR2 FQGTGA. DNA of the CDR3: TGTGCCAGCAGCTCGACAGGGGGTGAGCAGTTCTTC. Translation gives CASSSTGGEQFF. The variable domain in full, with the rest retrieved from reference TRBV7-3 and TRBJ2-1, is GAGVSQTPSNKVTEKGKYVELRCDPISGHTALYWYRQSLGQGPEFLIYFQGTGAADDSGLPNDRFFAVRPEGSVSTLKIQRTERGDSAVYLCASSSTGGEQFFGPGTRLTVL.

The V and J genes are TRBV5-4 and TRBJ2-1; the D gene is possibly TRBD2 (6 bases). Germline CDR1 reads SGHNT; CDR2 reads YYREEE (reference sequence). The V end was cut by 0 bases, the J end by 8 bases, with 18 bases between. The CDR3 is 16 amino acids. The CDR3 reads CASSLAKTGLKDEQFF. The CDR3, as DNA: TGTGCCAGCAGCTTGGCTAAAACGGGACTGAAAGATGAGCAGTTCTTC.

V is TRBV28 and J is TRBJ1-5, with D unclear. CDR1 and CDR2 (germline): MDHEN, SYDVKM. Trimming stripped 5 bases from V and 7 bases from J, with 9 bases between. This CDR3 has 12 residues. The CDR3 region is CASSPSEQPQHF. The CDR3 coding sequence is TGTGCCAGCAGTCCATCCGAGCAGCCCCAGCATTTT.

The chain is built from TRBV28 and TRBJ2-4; D not resolved. The V and J ends lost 2 bases and 5 bases respectively, with 7 bases between them. The CDR3 has 13 residues. Germline CDR1 and CDR2: MDHEN and SYDVKM. The CDR3 DNA is TGTGCCAGCAGTTTAGGTTGGGAAAACATTCAGTACTTC. This sequence encodes CASSLGWENIQYF.

The chain joins TRBV19 to TRBJ2-1; 11 bases agree with TRBD2. This CDR3 region has 15 residues. Germline CDR1 is LNHDA and CDR2 is SQIVND (reference sequence). The V segment lost 3 bases and the J segment 8 bases; nucleotides outside the gene matches: 6. CDR3 sequence reads: CASSIPLAGVHEQFF. In nucleotides, the CDR3 is TGTGCCAGTAGTATCCCACTAGCGGGAGTCCATGAGCAGTTCTTC.

CDR3: CASTGQGGNTGELFF. The CDR3 DNA reads as TGTGCCAGCACAGGACAGGGGGGGAACACCGGGGAGCTGTTTTTT. This chain connects TRBV28 to TRBJ2-2; TRBD1 matches 10 bases. The CDR3 is 15 amino acids. From germline, CDR1 is MDHEN and CDR2 SYDVKM. Trimming took 7 bases from V and 1 from J; bases not matched to a gene: 3. Supplemented by reference TRBV28 and TRBJ2-2, the full variable domain reads DVKVTQSSRYLVKRTGEKVFLECVQDMDHENMFWYRQDPGLGLRLIYFSYDVKMKEKGDIPEGYSVSREKKERFSLILESASTNQTSMYLCASTGQGGNTGELFFGEGSRLTVL.

This clone showed up just once. This chain connects TRBV5-6 to TRBJ1-6; D uncertain. The CDR3 totals 14 residues. V shed 0 bases and J shed 7 bases, with 8 bases lying between them. Germline CDR1 SGHDT, CDR2 YYEEEE. The CDR3 reads CASSLEPHNSPLHF. CDR3 in DNA: TGTGCCAGCAGCTTGGAACCGCACAATTCACCCCTCCACTTT.

V is TRBV2 and J is TRBJ1-2; D is possibly TRBD1 (6 bases). The germline V gene encodes CDR1 SNHLY and CDR2 FYNNEI. Trimming pared 7 bases from V and 12 bases from J, leaving 6 bases between. CDR3 length: 8 residues. DNA for the CDR3: TGTGCCAGCAACAGGGACACCTTC. Translated, it gives CASNRDTF.

This chain joins TRBV25-1 and TRBJ1-3; 10 nucleotides match TRBD1. CDR3 length: 18 amino acids. Per the germline V gene, CDR1 is MGHDK and CDR2 is SYGVNS. After removal of 3 bases from V and 4 bases from J, the junction contained 12 bases not matched to a gene. This CDR3 is CASSEGTGVGITGNTIYF. Here the CDR3 DNA reads TGTGCCAGCAGTGAGGGGACAGGGGTTGGTATAACGGGAAACACCATATATTTT.

This sequence joins TRBV27 and TRBJ2-1; D may be TRBD2 (5 bases). The CDR3 length is 16 residues. Per the germline V gene, CDR1 is MNHEY and CDR2 is SMNVEV (reference sequence). The V end lost 3 bases, the J end lost 7 bases, and 19 bases lay between the germline ends. The CDR3 region has the DNA TGTGCCAGCAGTTTGCTAGCACCCGGCTTGGGGAATGAGCAGTTCTTC. This sequence encodes CASSLLAPGLGNEQFF.

On this clone: The sample holds other DNA sequences that translate to the same CDR3. The rearrangement joins TRBV19 to TRBJ2-7; D is unclear. This CDR3 contains 12 residues. With 1 base removed from V and 3 bases from J, the gap between germline ends came to 4 bases. CDR1 is LNHDA, CDR2 SQIVND, per germline (reference sequence). CDR3 residues: CASSIGGYEQYF. CDR3 in DNA: TGTGCCAGTAGTATAGGTGGCTACGAGCAGTACTTC. The whole variable domain, filled in from reference TRBV19 and TRBJ2-7, reads DGGITQSPKYLFRKEGQNVTLSCEQNLNHDAMYWYRQDPGQGLRLIYYSQIVNDFQKGDIAEGYSVSREKKESFPLTVTSAQKNPTAFYLCASSIGGYEQYFGPGTRLTVT.

This chain connects TRBV28 to TRBJ2-3; 9 positions agree with TRBD1. With V trimmed by 4 bases and J by 0 bases, 5 bases remained unmatched. Germline CDR1 MDHEN, CDR2 SYDVKM. The CDR3 is 16 residues long. The CDR3 region has the DNA TGTGCCAGCAGTTCCGGTGGGACAGGGAGCACAGATACGCAGTATTTT. Translation gives CASSSGGTGSTDTQYF.

J is TRBJ1-5 and V is TRBV19; 10 bases align to TRBD1. Trimming took 6 bases from V and 6 from J; bases not matched to a gene: 5. CDR1 and CDR2 from the germline V gene are LNHDA and SQIVND (reference sequence). The CDR3 sequence is 14 residues long. The CDR3 nucleotides are TGTGCCAGTAGGCCGGACAGGGGGAGTCAGCCCCAGCATTTT. This codes for CASRPDRGSQPQHF. Full variable domain (missing parts from reference TRBV19 and TRBJ1-5): DGGITQSPKYLFRKEGQNVTLSCEQNLNHDAMYWYRQDPGQGLRLIYYSQIVNDFQKGDIAEGYSVSREKKESFPLTVTSAQKNPTAFYLCASRPDRGSQPQHFGDGTRLSIL.

The chain combines TRBV28 with TRBJ1-1, with D perhaps TRBD1 (6 bases). Per germline, CDR1 MDHEN and CDR2 SYDVKM. CDR3 length: 14 residues. Trimming cost V 2 bases and J 11 bases, with 18 bases left between them. For the CDR3, the DNA is TGTGCCAGCAGTTTACCCGGACAGAGGGCTGTGGCTTTCTTT. Protein sequence: CASSLPGQRAVAFF.

The chain recombines TRBV28 with TRBJ2-1; TRBD2 is a possible D gene (6 bases). With 2 bases removed from V and 7 bases from J, the gap between germline ends came to 12 bases. This CDR3 is 14 amino acids long. Germline assignment: CDR1 MDHEN and CDR2 SYDVKM. The CDR3 is CASSLGGRRNEQFF. The CDR3 region has the DNA TGTGCCAGCAGTTTAGGAGGGAGACGAAATGAGCAGTTCTTC.

The genes are TRBV7-2 and TRBJ2-2; 7 nucleotides line up with TRBD2. V lost 4 bases to trimming and J lost 4 bases; unmatched junction nucleotides: 12. Germline CDR1 reads SGHTA; CDR2 reads FQGNSA. The CDR3 runs to 17 residues. CDR3 sequence reads: CASSSIGLVWGTGELFF. CDR3 bases: TGTGCCAGCAGCTCCATCGGACTAGTTTGGGGCACCGGGGAGCTGTTTTTT.

Concerning this clone: Other DNA sequences in this sample translate to the same CDR3. V gene TRBV19 combines with J gene TRBJ2-7; TRBD1 might be the D (5 bases). There are 14 residues in the CDR3. Trimming took 1 base from V and 2 from J, leaving 9 bases between them. Germline assignment: CDR1 LNHDA and CDR2 SQIVND (reference sequence). CDR3 in DNA: TGTGCCAGTAGTATAGGAGGCAGGGCCTACGAGCAGTACTTC. Its protein product is CASSIGGRAYEQYF.

The J gene is TRBJ2-5, the V gene TRBV21-1; the tabulated D call, TRBD1, remains unverified against the DNA. TRBV21-1 is an annotated pseudogene. This CDR3 has 14 residues. CDR3 DNA: TGTGCCAGCAGCAAAGAGGGGGACAAAGAGACCCAGTACTTC. Translating gives CASSKEGDKETQYF.

This clone was detected only once. The gene calls are TRBV19 and TRBJ2-5, with a tentative D call TRBD1 (5 bases). The V end lost 3 bases, the J end lost 5 bases, and 10 bases lay between the germline ends. The germline V gene encodes CDR1 LNHDA and CDR2 SQIVND (reference sequence). The CDR3 length is 13 residues. The CDR3 nucleotides read TGTGCCAGTAGTATGGCCCCAGGGGAGACCCAGTACTTC. This sequence encodes CASSMAPGETQYF.

The rearrangement joins TRBV5-1 to TRBJ2-5; D is unclear. Gene TRBJ2-7 matches the end of the DNA better, so the J call may be wrong. Per the germline V gene, CDR1 is SGHRS and CDR2 is YFSETQ. This CDR3 is built from 16 residues. The CDR3 spells CASSLGSAGSSYEQYF. CDR3 nucleotides: TGCGCCAGCAGCCTGGGCAGTGCCGGGTCTTCCTACGAGCAGTACTTC.

The chain carries TRBV7-9 and TRBJ2-5; no clear D. V was pared by 8 bases and J by 5 bases, with 24 bases between. This CDR3 spans 16 amino acids. Germline-derived CDR1 and CDR2 are SEHNR and FQNEAQ (reference sequence). CDR3: CASVGVKGSGMETQYF. The CDR3 DNA follows: TGTGCCAGCGTTGGAGTCAAAGGCTCTGGGATGGAGACCCAGTACTTC. Full variable domain (rest looked up from reference TRBV7-9 and TRBJ2-5): DTGVSQNPRHKITKRGQNVTFRCDPISEHNRLYWYRQTLGQGPEFLTYFQNEAQLEKSRLLSDRFSAERPKGSFSTLEIQRTEQGDSAMYLCASVGVKGSGMETQYFGPGTRLLVL.

The V gene is TRBV30, the J gene TRBJ2-1; TRBD1 matches at 9 bases. Trimming at V came to 0 bases and at J to 6 bases, leaving 6 bases not matched to a gene. Germline V gives CDR1 GTSNPN, CDR2 SVGIG (reference sequence). The CDR3 spans 15 residues. CDR3 sequence (DNA): TGTGCCTGGAGTGTCGGGGGACAGGGTATCAATGAGCAGTTCTTC. It encodes CAWSVGGQGINEQFF.

This clone was counted between two and nine times. The chain is built from TRBV18 and TRBJ2-5; a possible D gene is TRBD2 (5 bases). Germline lookup yields CDR1 KGHSH and CDR2 LQKENI. The length of the CDR3 is 15 residues. V was cut by 0 bases and J by 4 bases, with 12 bases left in between. The CDR3 sequence is CASSPPRAGGETQYF. The CDR3, as DNA: TGTGCCAGCTCACCACCGCGGGCAGGCGGAGAGACCCAGTACTTC.

This sequence joins TRBV5-1 and TRBJ2-2; D unresolved. The CDR3 extends over 12 amino acids. V lost 5 bases, J lost 2 bases, and 4 bases lay in between. Germline CDR1 SGHRS, CDR2 YFSETQ. CDR3 sequence (DNA): TGCGCCAGCAGGCTAAACACCGGGGAGCTGTTTTTT. Its translation: CASRLNTGELFF.

The V and J genes are TRBV19 and TRBJ2-2; TRBD2 is a possible D gene (6 bases). Trimming removed 11 bases at V and 4 bases at J, with 20 bases between. CDR3 length: 15 amino acids. Germline V gives CDR1 LNHDA, CDR2 SQIVND (reference sequence). CDR3 nucleotides: TGTGCCTTGGGGCCGCGGGACCGATCCACCGGGGAGCTGTTTTTT. Protein sequence: CALGPRDRSTGELFF.

This clone has just one count. The V gene is TRBV30, the J gene TRBJ2-3; no firm D call. The germline V and J ends were trimmed by 4 bases and 7 bases, with 9 bases remaining between them. Per the germline V gene, CDR1 is GTSNPN and CDR2 is SVGIG (reference sequence). There are 11 residues in the CDR3. The chain's CDR3 is CAWKIKHTQYF. CDR3 bases: TGTGCCTGGAAAATAAAACATACGCAGTATTTT.